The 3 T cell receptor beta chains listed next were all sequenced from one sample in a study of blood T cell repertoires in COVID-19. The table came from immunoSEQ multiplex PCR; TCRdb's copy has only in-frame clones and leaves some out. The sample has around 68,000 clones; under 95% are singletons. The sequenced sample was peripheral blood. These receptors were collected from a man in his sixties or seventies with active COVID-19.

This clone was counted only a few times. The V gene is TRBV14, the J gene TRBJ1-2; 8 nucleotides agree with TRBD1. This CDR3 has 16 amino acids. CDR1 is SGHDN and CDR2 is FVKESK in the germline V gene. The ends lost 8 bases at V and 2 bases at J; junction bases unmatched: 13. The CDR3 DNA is TGTGCCAGCCCGACCCGTCTAAGGACAGGGAACTATGGCTACACCTTC. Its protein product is CASPTRLRTGNYGYTF.

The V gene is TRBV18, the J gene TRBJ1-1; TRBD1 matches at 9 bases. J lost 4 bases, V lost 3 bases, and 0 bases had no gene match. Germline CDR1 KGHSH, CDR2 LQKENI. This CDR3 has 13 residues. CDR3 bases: TGTGCCAGCTCACCGGACAGGGGCACTGAAGCTTTCTTT. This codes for CASSPDRGTEAFF.

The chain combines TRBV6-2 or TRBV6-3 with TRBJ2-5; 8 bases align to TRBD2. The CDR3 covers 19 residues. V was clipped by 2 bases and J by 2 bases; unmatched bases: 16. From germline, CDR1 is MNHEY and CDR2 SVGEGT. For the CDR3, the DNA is TGTGCCAGCAGTTACAGAATCTTGACCTTGCGGGGGGAACAAGAGACCCAGTACTTC. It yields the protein CASSYRILTLRGEQETQYF.